This T cell receptor (beta chain) came from a study of control samples from healthy donors and cancer patients. CDR1 and CDR2 from the germline V gene are MNHNS and SASEGT. The CDR3 has 10 amino acids. The V end was cut by 3 bases, the J end by 3 bases, with 0 bases between. Sequencing was performed with immunoSEQ multiplex PCR; in TCRdb, only in-frame clones are kept and a portion is missing. Among 100,000 to 150,000 clones listed, roughly 92% were seen once. The chain is built from TRBV6-1 and TRBJ2-7; D is uncertain. The receptor was derived from a man aged 18 to 35 in good health. Sample: blood. The CDR3 loop reads CASSDYEQYF. DNA of the CDR3: TGTGCCAGCAGTGACTACGAGCAGTACTTC.